What follows describes a single T cell receptor beta chain. Deletions cut 1 base from V and 1 base from J, with 13 bases between. The length of the CDR3 is 16 residues. From germline, CDR1 is SNHLY and CDR2 FYNNEI. The record originates from a study of identifying expanded T cells in peripheral blood. Profiling relied on immunoSEQ multiplex PCR, and the TCRdb table lists in-frame clones only, not all of them. Counted here are 120,000 or so clones, about 80% occurring once; the ten biggest clones make up roughly 3.3%. This TCR came from a person between 18 and 75 years old in good health. The genes are TRBV2 and TRBJ2-5, with D unclear. The sequenced sample was blood. The CDR3 sequence: CASSEGSVGRQETQYF. As DNA, the CDR3 is TGTGCCAGCAGTGAAGGCTCTGTGGGCCGCCAAGAGACCCAGTACTTC.